This is a list of T cell receptor beta chains from one sample in a study of blood T cell repertoires in COVID-19. Data came from immunoSEQ multiplex PCR; TCRdb stores just in-frame clones and leaves some out. The sample carries roughly 130,000 clones, roughly four fifths recorded once. Sample: peripheral blood. These receptor sequences come from a man aged 80 or over with acute or convalescent COVID-19. CDR3s include the opening cysteine and the closing phenylalanine or tryptophan. A D gene is named only where the DNA matches it firmly. A clone size is listed for some rows: how often the clone was seen (once, few, many), or a class if it is expanded.

>TRBJ2-7|.|TRBV5-1|.
TGCGCCAGCAGCTCGGTATCGAGCAATCCCTACGAGCAGTACTTC
CASSSVSSNPYEQYF
>TRBJ2-2|once|TRBV5-4|.
TGTGCCAGCAGCTACAGGGACACCGGGGAGCTGTTTTTT
CASSYRDTGELFF
>TRBJ2-7|.|TRBV28|.
TGTGCCAGCAGTTACGCGGATGGACAGAACTACGAGCAGTACTTC
CASSYADGQNYEQYF
>TRBJ2-7|.|TRBV19|TRBD1
TGTGCCAGTAGTCGCCAGGGGGCGCGATACGAGCAGTACTTC
CASSRQGARYEQYF
>TRBJ1-1|.|TRBV12-3/TRBV12-4|.
TGTGCCCTACAGGAGGGTTCTGAAGCTTTCTTT
CALQEGSEAFF
>TRBJ2-3|.|TRBV5-1|TRBD1
TGCGCCAGCAGCCGGGACAGGGCGAGCACAGATACGCAGTATTTT
CASSRDRASTDTQYF
>TRBJ1-2|.|TRBV5-6|TRBD1
TGTGCCAGCAGGTCGAGACAGGGGCAACGGCTGAACTATGGCTACACCTTC
CASRSRQGQRLNYGYTF
>TRBJ1-2|.|TRBV7-3|TRBD1
TGTGCCAGCAGCTTAACCCCAGGGGGCTATGGCTACACCTTC
CASSLTPGGYGYTF
>TRBJ2-4|few|TRBV5-1|TRBD1
TGCGCCAGCAGCCGGCGACAGGGCCTAGCCAAAAACATTCAGTACTTC
CASSRRQGLAKNIQYF
>TRBJ1-4|.|TRBV6-5|.
TGTGCCAGCAGGGGGGACACAGTTCAGAGGCTGTTTTTT
CASRGDTVQRLFF
>TRBJ1-5|.|TRBV28|.
TGTGCCAGCAGTACAAACAATCAGCCCCAGCATTTT
CASSTNNQPQHF
>TRBJ2-3|.|TRBV3-1/TRBV3-2|TRBD1
TGTGCCAGCACCCCGACAGGGGCAGATACGCAGTATTTT
CASTPTGADTQYF
>TRBJ1-6|.|TRBV4-1|.
TGCGCCAGCAGCCAAGAAGGGGCAGTAACCTATAATTCACCCCTCCACTTT
CASSQEGAVTYNSPLHF
>TRBJ2-7|.|TRBV5-1|TRBD2
TGCGCCAGCAGCCCGCGAAGCGGGGGGCTCTACGAGCAGTACTTC
CASSPRSGGLYEQYF
>TRBJ2-1|.|TRBV2|TRBD2
TGTGCCAGCAGTGCTCTTGGACTAGCGGTTAATGAGCAGTTCTTC
CASSALGLAVNEQFF
>TRBJ1-6|.|TRBV5-6|.
TGTGCCAGCAGCCCGTCGACAGGCAGAGATAATTCACCCCTCCACTTT
CASSPSTGRDNSPLHF
>TRBJ1-5|.|TRBV23-1|TRBD1
TGCGCCAGCAGCAGTGTACTAGACAGGGGACCACACAATCAGCCCCAGCATTTT
CASSSVLDRGPHNQPQHF
>TRBJ1-1|.|TRBV5-8|.
TGTGCCAGCAGCTTGCGGGTGGGGAGCGCTGAAGCTTTCTTT
CASSLRVGSAEAFF
>TRBJ1-2|.|TRBV11-2|.
TGTGCCAGCAGCTTAGCAGGGGCCGGGACAGGCTACACCTTC
CASSLAGAGTGYTF
>TRBJ2-7|.|TRBV5-1|TRBD1
TGCGCCAGCAGCTTCGACAGGGGCGGCGAGCAGTACTTC
CASSFDRGGEQYF
>TRBJ2-5|.|TRBV24-1|.
TGTGCCACCAGTGGGGCGGGGGCCGTTAAAGAGACCCAGTACTTC
CATSGAGAVKETQYF
>TRBJ1-1|once|TRBV29-1|.
TGCAGGGGGGGGAGGACCGGAAAGAACACTGAAGCTTTCTTT
CRGGRTGKNTEAFF
>TRBJ2-5|.|TRBV6-1|.
TGTGCCAGCAGTGAAGCAACAGGACAAGAGACCCAGTACTTC
CASSEATGQETQYF
>TRBJ2-7|once|TRBV11-2|.
TGTGCCAGCAGCTTAGTGGCGGGATCCTACGAGCAGTACTTC
CASSLVAGSYEQYF
>TRBJ2-7|.|TRBV11-2|TRBD1
TGTGCCAGCAGCTTCCCGGGACAGAACATCTACGAGCAGTACTTC
CASSFPGQNIYEQYF
>TRBJ2-1|.|TRBV9|.
TGTGCCAGCAGCACCCCCCAGGGCGGGTCGGGGGACTCCTACAATGAGCAGTTCTTC
CASSTPQGGSGDSYNEQFF
>TRBJ2-1|.|TRBV7-2|.
TGTGCCAGCAGCCGGAACCGGGACAATGAGCAGTTCTTC
CASSRNRDNEQFF
>TRBJ2-7|.|TRBV28|.
TGTGCCAGTCTCCCGGGACACACTATCTACGAGCAGTACTTC
CASLPGHTIYEQYF
>TRBJ2-7|.|TRBV2|TRBD2
TGTGCCGGTAGGACTAGCAGGTACGAGCAGTACTTC
CAGRTSRYEQYF
>TRBJ1-6|few|TRBV10-3|TRBD1
TGTGCCATCAGGGACGGGACAGGGAATTCACCCCTCCACTTT
CAIRDGTGNSPLHF
>TRBJ1-5|once|TRBV27|.
TGTGCCAGCAGTTTAGGGCAGGGAACGGCTCAGCCCCAGCATTTT
CASSLGQGTAQPQHF
>TRBJ2-2|.|TRBV4-3|TRBD2
TGCGCCAGCAGCCAAGATGGACTAGCGGGGGCCACGAACACCGGGGAGCTGTTTTTT
CASSQDGLAGATNTGELFF
>TRBJ2-7|.|TRBV2|.
TGTGCCAGCAGACGCAACTTGCAGGGTTACGAGCAGTACTTC
CASRRNLQGYEQYF
>TRBJ2-1|.|TRBV3-1/TRBV3-2|.
TGTGCCAGCAGCCAAGGAGGATCCCTTGGCAATGAGCAGTTCTTC
CASSQGGSLGNEQFF
>TRBJ2-1|.|TRBV25-1|.
TGTGCCTCTTCCCGGGGCAATGAGCAGTTCTTC
CASSRGNEQFF
>TRBJ2-1|.|TRBV11-1|.
TGTGCCAGCAGCTTAGGGGACTGGGGAATTGAGGAGCAGTTCTTC
CASSLGDWGIEEQFF
>TRBJ1-2|.|TRBV2|TRBD1
TGTGCCAGCAGGGACAGGACCTCGGCCTATGGCTACACCTTC
CASRDRTSAYGYTF
>TRBJ1-1|.|TRBV20-1|TRBD1
TGCAGTGCTAGTTTCGGACAGGGGGCGAAAGCTTTCTTT
CSASFGQGAKAFF
>TRBJ2-1|.|TRBV6-2/TRBV6-3|TRBD1
TGTGCCAGCAGCCGATCCGGGACAGGGCGTTCTGAGCAGTTCTTC
CASSRSGTGRSEQFF
>TRBJ1-6|.|TRBV13|.
TGTGCCAGCAGCCTAACCGGCCAGAGCAGGTCACCCCTCCACTTT
CASSLTGQSRSPLHF
>TRBJ2-1|.|TRBV11-2|TRBD2
TGTGCCAGCAGGAATTTTTGGGGGAGGGACAATGAGCAGTTCTTC
CASRNFWGRDNEQFF
>TRBJ1-3|.|TRBV7-2|.
TGTGCCACCGCGGAGGGGCGAATATCTGGAAACACCATATATTTT
CATAEGRISGNTIYF
>TRBJ2-3|.|TRBV6-6|TRBD1
TGTGCCAGCAGTCCGGGGGGGACAGGGGCCCTATTCACAGATACGCAGTATTTT
CASSPGGTGALFTDTQYF
>TRBJ2-1|.|TRBV29-1|.
TGCAGCGTTAAATTCTACGCAAATGAGCAGTTCTTC
CSVKFYANEQFF
>TRBJ2-4|.|TRBV6-2/TRBV6-3|TRBD1
TGTGCCAGCAGTATTCAGGGGGACGAAAACATTCAGTACTTC
CASSIQGDENIQYF
>TRBJ2-2|.|TRBV30|TRBD1
TGTGCCTGGTCACAGGGGATCCGGACTGGAAGGGAGCTGTTTTTT
CAWSQGIRTGRELFF